Shown below are 11 T cell receptor beta chains from a single sample sequenced in a study of PD-L1 blockade in urothelial cancer. TCRdb's copy holds only in-frame clones and misses some; the assay was immunoSEQ multiplex PCR. The table includes about 51,000 clones, approximately 86% detected once. This specimen consisted of PBMCs, obtained around atezolizumab (anti-PD-L1) treatment. These receptors were collected from a man between 60 and 70 years old with urothelial cancer.

This clone came up once. The rearrangement uses TRBV11-3 and TRBJ1-6; D call uncertain. This CDR3 contains 16 residues. In germline, CDR1 is SGHNT, CDR2 YENEEA. The V gene lost 1 base and the J gene lost 11 bases, with 18 bases spanning the gap. The chain's CDR3 is CASSLARRDKAAPLHF. CDR3 DNA sequence: TGTGCCAGCAGCTTAGCCCGACGGGATAAAGCAGCACCCCTCCACTTT.

The chain couples TRBV19 to TRBJ2-1; D is ambiguous. The CDR3 spans 12 residues. CDR1 LNHDA and CDR2 SQIVND come from the germline V gene (reference sequence). V lost 3 bases to trimming and J lost 8 bases, with 8 bases between them. CDR3 DNA sequence: TGTGCCAGTAGTATGTTGGGCTATGAGCAGTTCTTC. It specifies CASSMLGYEQFF.

V gene TRBV27 combines with J gene TRBJ2-1, with D perhaps TRBD1 (6 bases). The CDR3 is 13 amino acids. Germline CDR1 reads MNHEY; CDR2 reads SMNVEV (reference sequence). V was shortened by 4 bases and J by 4 bases, with 8 bases between the two germline ends. CDR3 coding DNA: TGTGCCAGCAGTTCCGACAGGTACAATGAGCAGTTCTTC. Translation gives CASSSDRYNEQFF.

This clone was found a few times. The chain combines TRBV19 with TRBJ2-3; 10 nucleotides align to TRBD2. Germline V gene lookup returns CDR1 LNHDA and CDR2 SQIVND (reference sequence). Trimming cost V 5 bases and J 5 bases; bases outside gene matches: 7. The CDR3 is 15 residues long. Written as DNA, the CDR3 is TGTGCCAGTAGTCTTAGCGGGAGGCGGATAGATACGCAGTATTTT. This translates into CASSLSGRRIDTQYF. Full variable domain (rest looked up from reference TRBV19 and TRBJ2-3): DGGITQSPKYLFRKEGQNVTLSCEQNLNHDAMYWYRQDPGQGLRLIYYSQIVNDFQKGDIAEGYSVSREKKESFPLTVTSAQKNPTAFYLCASSLSGRRIDTQYFGPGTRLTVL.

The chain employs TRBV11-2 and TRBJ2-3, with TRBD2 as a possible D gene (5 bases). The V gene's germline CDR1 is SGHAT and CDR2 FQNNGV. The CDR3 is 14 residues long. Between the trimmed V and J ends, which lost 3 bases and 4 bases, there was a span of 11 bases. CDR3 bases: TGTGCCAGCAGCTTCGAGGGAAACTCAGATACGCAGTATTTT. Protein sequence: CASSFEGNSDTQYF.

The V and J genes are TRBV5-1 and TRBJ2-5; the match to TRBD1 covers 7 bases. The CDR3 contains 14 residues. The V gene's germline CDR1 is SGHRS and CDR2 YFSETQ. Trimming at V came to 2 bases and at J to 1 base, leaving 2 bases not matched to a gene. CDR3 amino acids: CASSFTGAQETQYF. DNA for the CDR3: TGCGCCAGCAGCTTCACAGGGGCCCAAGAGACCCAGTACTTC.

The V gene is TRBV5-1, the J gene TRBJ1-2; perhaps TRBD1 as D (6 bases). The CDR3 loop spans 16 amino acids. Germline assignment: CDR1 SGHRS and CDR2 YFSETQ. With 1 base removed from V and 1 base from J, the gap between germline ends came to 14 bases. The CDR3 sequence is CASSLWGRFDNYGYTF. The CDR3 bases are TGCGCCAGCAGCTTGTGGGGGCGCTTTGATAACTATGGCTACACCTTC.

The CDR3 DNA reads TGTGCCAGCAGTGACGACAGGTCATCCAATCAGCCCCAGCATTTT. Its protein product is CASSDDRSSNQPQHF. V is TRBV6-1 and J is TRBJ1-5, with D possibly TRBD1 on 6 matching bases. This CDR3 has 15 residues. Germline V gene sequence: CDR1 MNHNS, CDR2 SASEGT. Trimming left V 3 bases short and J 3 bases short, with 12 bases between.

This clone was observed a few times. This chain's CDR3 is CASSVVSGAPQHF. The CDR3 DNA reads TGTGCCAGCAGCGTAGTTTCGGGAGCGCCCCAGCATTTT. This chain uses TRBV9 with TRBJ1-5; D is undetermined. The V gene's germline CDR1 is SGDLS and CDR2 YYNGEE. This CDR3 comprises 13 residues. The V end lost 0 bases, the J end lost 9 bases, and 10 bases lay between the germline ends.

CDR3 nucleotide sequence: TGTGCCAGCAGCAAAACAACCGGGACTAGCGGGATTGGGAATGTGGAGACCCAGTACTTC. Its translation is CASSKTTGTSGIGNVETQYF. This chain connects TRBV9 to TRBJ2-5; 13 positions match TRBD2. Trimming took 4 bases from V and 5 from J; bases not matched to a gene: 20. The germline CDR1 and CDR2 sequences are SGDLS and YYNGEE. The CDR3 is 20 amino acids.

This clone was observed a handful of times. The rearrangement links TRBV9 to TRBJ2-1; 8 nucleotides align to TRBD1. This CDR3 is built from 13 residues. Germline V gene lookup returns CDR1 SGDLS and CDR2 YYNGEE. V was clipped by 2 bases and J by 8 bases; unmatched bases: 3. The CDR3 DNA is TGTGCCAGCAGCGTCTTACAGGGGGATGAGCAGTTCTTC. It is translated as CASSVLQGDEQFF.